Presented here are 28 T cell receptor beta chains from one specimen sequenced in a study of glioma-infiltrating T cells after dendritic cell vaccination. Assay: immunoSEQ multiplex PCR; the TCRdb copy retains only in-frame clones and omits some. The sample comprises about 99,000 clones, more than 80% of which are singletons, and less than 15% rests with the top ten. The sample was blood, taken before dendritic cell vaccination. The receptors were sampled from a human donor with glioblastoma.

This clone showed up just once. The chain combines TRBV30 with TRBJ2-1; TRBD2 matches 8 bases. The V gene end was trimmed by 4 bases and the J gene end by 2 bases; junction bases not matched to a gene: 10. CDR3 length: 16 amino acids. Germline CDR1 and CDR2: GTSNPN and SVGIG (reference sequence). CDR3 amino acids: CAWNFQGSGTYNEQFF. The CDR3 region has the DNA TGTGCCTGGAACTTCCAGGGTAGCGGGACCTACAATGAGCAGTTCTTC.

The chain combines TRBV13 with TRBJ1-2; TRBD1 agrees at 9 bases. V was clipped by 5 bases and J by 5 bases; unmatched bases: 6. CDR1 is PRHDT, CDR2 FYEKMQ, per germline (reference sequence). CDR3 length: 14 amino acids. CDR3 amino acids: CASSPGTGWYGYTF. The DNA of the CDR3 is TGTGCCAGCAGCCCCGGGACAGGGTGGTATGGCTACACCTTC. The whole variable domain, remainder taken from reference TRBV13 and TRBJ1-2, is AAGVIQSPRHLIKEKRETATLKCYPIPRHDTVYWYQQGPGQDPQFLISFYEKMQSDKGSIPDRFSAQQFSDYHSELNMSSLELGDSALYFCASSPGTGWYGYTFGSGTRLTVV.

This chain connects TRBV7-3 to TRBJ1-1; 8 positions agree with TRBD1. From germline, CDR1 is SGHTA and CDR2 FQGTGA. The length of the CDR3 is 14 residues. Trimming cost V 5 bases and J 8 bases; bases outside gene matches: 10. The CDR3 reads CASSPNGGQGEAFF. CDR3 DNA: TGTGCCAGCAGCCCTAACGGTGGACAGGGCGAAGCTTTCTTT.

The chain couples TRBV12-5 to TRBJ1-5, with a possible D match to TRBD1 (6 bases). Germline V lookup: CDR1 LGHNT, CDR2 FRNRAP. This CDR3 is 17 amino acids long. Deletions cut 2 bases from V and 5 bases from J, with 19 bases between. DNA for the CDR3: TGTGCTAGTGGTTTGTCCGACTTTCAGGGGCCGGATCAGCCCCAGCATTTT. It yields the protein CASGLSDFQGPDQPQHF.

This clone turned up a few times. The rearrangement uses TRBV7-8 and TRBJ2-5; D is unresolved. Germline lookup yields CDR1 SGHVS and CDR2 FQNEAQ. Trimming stripped 5 bases from V and 3 bases from J, with 19 bases between. The length of the CDR3 is 16 residues. CDR3 in DNA: TGTGCCAGCAGCCCTAGGTCACGGCTGCCTAAAGAGACCCAGTACTTC. Residues: CASSPRSRLPKETQYF.

The J gene is TRBJ2-7, the V gene TRBV27; 8 bases agree with TRBD2. With 2 bases clipped from V and 0 bases from J, the junction kept 12 bases outside the gene matches. The CDR3 has 18 residues. Per the germline V gene, CDR1 is MNHEY and CDR2 is SMNVEV (reference sequence). The CDR3 spells CASSLRTFGGGSSYEQYF. The CDR3 bases are TGTGCCAGCAGTTTAAGAACTTTTGGCGGGGGGAGCTCCTACGAGCAGTACTTC.

This clone turned up a few times. The CDR3 DNA reads TGTGCCAGCCGCAGGGGTTCTTCCTACGAGCAGTACTTC. Translation: CASRRGSSYEQYF. The chain uses TRBV6-5 and TRBJ2-7, with D possibly being TRBD1 (6 bases). Germline CDR1 MNHEY, CDR2 SVGAGI. This CDR3 region has 13 residues. V was trimmed by 8 bases and J by 1 base, leaving 12 bases between them.

This clone has a count of ten or more. The chain carries TRBV19 and TRBJ2-1; D not certain. Germline loops: CDR1 LNHDA, CDR2 SQIVND (reference sequence). The CDR3 extends over 16 amino acids. Trimming took off 5 bases at V and 0 bases at J, with 14 bases between the two ends. CDR3 sequence reads: CASSGLGVSSYNEQFF. For the CDR3, the DNA is TGTGCCAGTAGTGGCCTAGGAGTGAGCTCCTACAATGAGCAGTTCTTC.

The chain has TRBV30 and TRBJ1-1, with 8 bases identical to TRBD1. Germline CDR1 and CDR2: GTSNPN and SVGIG (reference sequence). V lost 2 bases and J lost 0; bases outside the gene matches: 5. The CDR3 extends over 15 amino acids. DNA of the CDR3: TGTGCCTGGAGTAGGACAGGGTTCATGAACACTGAAGCTTTCTTT. Translating it yields CAWSRTGFMNTEAFF.

The V and J genes are TRBV5-1 and TRBJ2-1; TRBD1 might be the D (6 bases). The CDR3 consists of 15 residues. Germline V gene lookup returns CDR1 SGHRS and CDR2 YFSETQ. The ends were cut back, 4 bases at V and 1 base at J, with 12 bases in the middle. The CDR3 bases are TGCGCCAGCAGCGAAGGCAGGGGTTCCTACAATGAGCAGTTCTTC. Its translation: CASSEGRGSYNEQFF.

The V gene is TRBV2, the J gene TRBJ1-2; weak D call: TRBD1 (5 bases). Trimming cost V 8 bases and J 2 bases, with 9 bases left between them. CDR1 is SNHLY, CDR2 FYNNEI, per germline. The CDR3 sequence is 12 residues long. The CDR3 spells CASSQGNYGYTF. In DNA form, the CDR3 reads TGTGCCAGCTCGCAGGGCAACTATGGCTACACCTTC.

The genes are TRBV2 and TRBJ1-1; 9 bases map to TRBD1. CDR3 length equals 14 residues. The germline CDR1 and CDR2 sequences are SNHLY and FYNNEI. With 7 bases clipped from V and 5 bases from J, the junction kept 8 bases outside the gene matches. Here the CDR3 reads CASTTTGGETEAFF. The CDR3 nucleotides read TGTGCCAGCACCACAACAGGGGGCGAGACTGAAGCTTTCTTT.

The rearrangement links TRBV2 to TRBJ2-1, with 10 bases matching TRBD2. The germline CDR1 and CDR2 sequences are SNHLY and FYNNEI. V trimming: 1 base; J trimming: 1 base; junction bases outside the gene matches: 10. The CDR3 has 19 residues. The CDR3 protein is CASSEVGSGGPGSYNEQFF. The CDR3 bases are TGTGCCAGCAGTGAAGTTGGTAGCGGGGGGCCTGGGTCCTACAATGAGCAGTTCTTC.

The V call is TRBV4-2, the J call TRBJ2-2, with a possible D match to TRBD1 (6 bases). Trimming pared 4 bases from V and 5 bases from J, leaving 8 bases between. This CDR3 comprises 13 residues. CDR1 and CDR2 (germline): LGHNA, YNFKEQ. CDR3 sequence reads: CASSPRGTGELFF. CDR3 coding DNA: TGTGCCAGCAGCCCCAGGGGTACCGGGGAGCTGTTTTTT.

Only a few counts were recorded for this clone. The chain carries TRBV19 and TRBJ1-2; 7 bases are a match to TRBD1. J was trimmed by 8 bases and V by 2 bases; bases with no gene match: 5. The CDR3 contains 13 residues. Germline CDR1 reads LNHDA; CDR2 reads SQIVND (reference sequence). CDR3 sequence reads: CASSITGDDGYTF. DNA for the CDR3: TGTGCCAGTAGTATAACAGGGGACGACGGCTACACCTTC.

This clone was found once. V is TRBV7-6 and J is TRBJ2-1; 11 nucleotides align to TRBD2. The CDR3 covers 15 residues. The junction had 5 bases not matched to a gene; V was cut back by 5 bases and J by 5 bases. The germline V gene has CDR1 SGHVS and CDR2 FNYEAQ. CDR3 DNA: TGTGCCAGCAGCGTACTAGCGGGGGTGAACAATGAGCAGTTCTTC. Protein: CASSVLAGVNNEQFF.

The V and J genes are TRBV4-1 and TRBJ1-1; D not resolved. Germline loops: CDR1 MGHRA, CDR2 YSYEKL. The CDR3 is made up of 14 amino acids. V was pared by 4 bases and J by 6 bases, with 15 bases between. The CDR3 protein is CASSRTRGGPEAFF. The CDR3 DNA follows: TGCGCCAGCAGCCGAACACGCGGAGGTCCTGAAGCTTTCTTT.

The chain couples TRBV18 to TRBJ1-3; D may be TRBD1 (6 bases). The CDR3 contains 14 residues. Germline V lookup: CDR1 KGHSH, CDR2 LQKENI. Deletions cut 2 bases from V and 4 bases from J, with 9 bases between. Here the CDR3 reads CASSPGGAGNTIYF. The CDR3, as DNA: TGTGCCAGCTCACCAGGGGGCGCCGGAAACACCATATATTTT.

This rearrangement joins TRBV11-2 to TRBJ2-1; D perhaps matches TRBD2 (6 bases). CDR3 length: 13 residues. In germline, CDR1 is SGHAT, CDR2 FQNNGV. The V end was cut by 4 bases, the J end by 7 bases, with 11 bases between. CDR3 protein: CASSSGLMNEQFF. The CDR3 coding sequence is TGTGCCAGCAGCTCGGGACTGATGAATGAGCAGTTCTTC.

J is TRBJ1-2 and V is TRBV18; 8 bases line up with TRBD1. The CDR3 has 14 amino acids. CDR1 and CDR2 from the germline V gene are KGHSH and LQKENI. J was trimmed by 6 bases and V by 6 bases; bases with no gene match: 9. The CDR3 sequence is CASSPPVDRDGYTF. CDR3 DNA sequence: TGTGCCAGCTCTCCTCCCGTGGACAGGGATGGCTACACCTTC.

CDR3: CASSRWDRVYQPQHF. The CDR3 coding sequence is TGTGCCAGCAGCCGATGGGACAGGGTATACCAGCCCCAGCATTTT. The V call is TRBV7-9, the J call TRBJ1-5, with 9 bases that match TRBD1. The CDR3 is made up of 15 amino acids. The V and J ends lost 5 bases and 7 bases, in that order; junction bases with no gene match: 9. Germline CDR1 and CDR2: SEHNR and FQNEAQ (reference sequence).

The V gene is TRBV5-1, the J gene TRBJ1-1; no clear D. The germline V and J ends were trimmed by 4 bases and 4 bases, with 14 bases remaining between them. Germline lookup yields CDR1 SGHRS and CDR2 YFSETQ. The CDR3 is 14 residues long. The CDR3 DNA follows: TGCGCCAGCAGCACCACCTCCGGCGGCACTGAAGCTTTCTTT. Translation: CASSTTSGGTEAFF.

The gene calls are TRBV7-2 and TRBJ2-7; maybe TRBD1 (6 bases). V was shortened by 5 bases and J by 2 bases, with 16 bases between the two germline ends. The length of the CDR3 is 15 residues. The germline V gene has CDR1 SGHTA and CDR2 FQGNSA. In nucleotides, the CDR3 is TGTGCCAGCAGCCACACCCCAGGGGAACCCTACGAGCAGTACTTC. Residues: CASSHTPGEPYEQYF. The full variable domain, with the rest looked up from reference TRBV7-2 and TRBJ2-7, is GAGVSQSPSNKVTEKGKDVELRCDPISGHTALYWYRQSLGQGLEFLIYFQGNSAPDKSGLPSDRFSAERTGGSVSTLTIQRTQQEDSAVYLCASSHTPGEPYEQYFGPGTRLTVT.

The V and J genes are TRBV11-2 and TRBJ2-7; 7 nucleotides line up with TRBD2. Losses at the gene ends were 5 bases for V and 3 bases for J; bases not matched to a gene: 4. CDR3 length: 13 residues. CDR1 and CDR2 (germline): SGHAT, FQNNGV. CDR3 coding DNA: TGTGCCAGCAGCGGGGAGGGGAGCTACGAGCAGTACTTC. It yields the protein CASSGEGSYEQYF.

V gene TRBV5-1 combines with J gene TRBJ1-1; 7 bases agree with TRBD1. The V segment lost 3 bases and the J segment 7 bases; nucleotides outside the gene matches: 9. The length of the CDR3 is 14 residues. Germline CDR1 and CDR2: SGHRS and YFSETQ. CDR3: CASSWADRVNEAFF. CDR3 DNA sequence: TGCGCCAGCAGCTGGGCCGACAGGGTGAATGAAGCTTTCTTT.

Points on this clone: The sample has other DNA sequences that encode this CDR3 too. This chain joins TRBV7-9 and TRBJ1-1, with 11 bases lining up with TRBD1. V lost 6 bases and J lost 7; bases outside the gene matches: 13. The CDR3 totals 16 residues. From germline, CDR1 is SEHNR and CDR2 FQNEAQ (reference sequence). The CDR3 DNA sequence: TGTGCCAGCAGTTCCCCCCCGGACAGGGGGCGAGGTGAAGCTTTCTTT. Translated, it gives CASSSPPDRGRGEAFF.

This clone showed up just a few times. The chain employs TRBV19 and TRBJ1-2; D is unclear. Between the trimmed V and J ends, which lost 0 bases and 7 bases, there was a span of 12 bases. Per germline, CDR1 LNHDA and CDR2 SQIVND (reference sequence). This CDR3 contains 14 residues. The chain's CDR3 is CASSIEGGLFGYTF. Written as DNA, the CDR3 is TGTGCCAGTAGTATAGAAGGCGGATTATTTGGCTACACCTTC.

The chain has TRBV7-9 and TRBJ1-2; D might be TRBD1 (5 bases). The V gene lost 1 base and the J gene lost 0 bases, with 9 bases spanning the gap. Germline V gene data show CDR1 as SEHNR and CDR2 as FQNEAQ (reference sequence). The CDR3 consists of 15 residues. CDR3 nucleotide sequence: TGTGCCAGCAGCTTAGTAACACAGGCTAACTATGGCTACACCTTC. This gives the protein CASSLVTQANYGYTF.